The following is a TCR beta chain sequence with its context. The CDR3 sequence is 19 residues long. After removal of 1 base from V and 0 bases from J, the junction contained 10 bases not matched to a gene. Germline CDR1 is KGHSH and CDR2 is LQKENI. This sample was taken from a study of blood T cell repertoires in COVID-19. Generated by immunoSEQ multiplex PCR, the TCRdb table keeps only in-frame clones and is missing some. The table includes tens of thousands of clones, roughly 80% detected once. Sequencing was done on a sample of PBMCs or T cells enriched from blood (not recorded which). This chain connects TRBV18 to TRBJ1-3; 9 nucleotides line up with TRBD1. This receptor was identified in a middle-aged woman with acute COVID-19. CDR3 protein: CASSPLSTGGTFSGNTIYF. The CDR3 bases are TGTGCCAGCTCACCACTCTCGACAGGGGGTACTTTCTCTGGAAACACCATATATTTT.